This TCR beta chain was found in a study of radiation and T cells in renal cell carcinoma. Findings and caveats of the study: Top tumor clonotypes rose in blood 2 weeks post-radiation, then contracted.

A note on this clone: Its antigen is undetermined.

V gave up 8 bases and J gave up 5 bases, with 19 bases separating them. The CDR3 spans 15 residues. Germline V CDR1 and CDR2: MDHEN, SYDVKM. Time point indicated: blood 2 weeks post-SBRT. Treatment: 15 Gy SBRT to primary tumor, nephrectomy 4 weeks later. Serial blood draws occurred at baseline and 2 and 4 weeks post-SBRT. The tumor was a clear cell renal cell carcinoma. The method was immunoSEQ multiplex PCR; TCRdb's version includes in-frame clones alone and lacks a portion of them. The sample holds just over 150,000 clones, approximately 90% seen once. The sample in question was blood, obtained from a patient whose treatment included radiotherapy and nephrectomy. This receptor was taken from a woman in her fifties or sixties with renal cell carcinoma. The chain has TRBV28 and TRBJ1-5; D perhaps matches TRBD1 (6 bases). The DNA of the CDR3 is TGTGCCAGCGATACACAGGGTCGCGGGGATCAGCCCCAGCATTTT. Protein product: CASDTQGRGDQPQHF.